The T cell receptor beta chain under discussion was sequenced for a study of blood T cell repertoires in COVID-19. Overall study context: Acute and convalescent COVID-19 samples came from the United States, Italy and Spain.

Germline V lookup: CDR1 MGHRA, CDR2 YSYEKL. The CDR3 spans 17 residues. J gave up 7 bases and V 0 bases, and 10 bases lay outside the gene matches. This clone appeared a single time. In the original workflow: Quantification of nucleated cells was approximated via reference gene primer amplification. Measured with immunoSEQ multiplex PCR; TCRdb has only the in-frame clones, and not every one. Clone size and V and J calls were adopted from that table, with D and trimming inferred from the DNA. This repertoire shows over 250,000 clones, about nine tenths found once; its top ten account for under 2.5%. The sequence was obtained from a man in his fifties or sixties with acute or convalescent COVID-19. The chain employs TRBV4-1 and TRBJ1-2, with TRBD1 matching over 11 bases. Specimen: peripheral blood. In nucleotides, the CDR3 is TGCGCCAGCAGCCAAGAACGAGGGACAGGGGGTTTCGGTGGCTACACCTTC. It encodes CASSQERGTGGFGGYTF.